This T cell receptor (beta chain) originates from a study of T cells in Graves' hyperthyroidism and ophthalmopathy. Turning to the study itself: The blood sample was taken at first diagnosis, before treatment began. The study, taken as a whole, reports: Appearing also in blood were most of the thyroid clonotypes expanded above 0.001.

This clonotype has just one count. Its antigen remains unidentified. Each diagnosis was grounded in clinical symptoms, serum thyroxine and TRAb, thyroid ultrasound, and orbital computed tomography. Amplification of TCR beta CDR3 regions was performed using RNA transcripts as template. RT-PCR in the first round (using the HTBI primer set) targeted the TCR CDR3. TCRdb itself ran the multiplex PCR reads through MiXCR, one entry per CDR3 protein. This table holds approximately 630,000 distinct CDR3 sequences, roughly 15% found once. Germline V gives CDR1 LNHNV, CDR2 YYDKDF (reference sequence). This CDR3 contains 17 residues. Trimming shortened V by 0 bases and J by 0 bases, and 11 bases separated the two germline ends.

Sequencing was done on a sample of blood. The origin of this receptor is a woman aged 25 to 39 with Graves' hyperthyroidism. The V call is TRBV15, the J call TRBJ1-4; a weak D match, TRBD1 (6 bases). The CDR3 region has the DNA TGTGCCACCAGCAGAGATAGGGGGGGTACAACTAATGAAAAACTGTTTTTT. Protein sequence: CATSRDRGGTTNEKLFF.